The present T cell receptor (beta chain) was sequenced within a study of neurological immune-mediated disorders. The CDR3 runs to 15 residues. V was trimmed by 0 bases and J by 3 bases, leaving 10 bases between them. In germline, CDR1 is SGHTS, CDR2 YDEGEE. 5'RACE generated cDNA with 10-nucleotide random UMIs. MiXCR, applied by TCRdb to the 5' RACE reads, yields one record per CDR3 protein. In the table there are approximately 130,000 distinct CDR3 sequences, roughly 3.4% of which are singletons. Unsorted libraries were generated from 2 million PBMCs. These cells had been stored in RNAlater at -80 C. Study-level results: Neither clinical nor MRI features showed any association with the multiple sclerosis repertoire cluster, and the authors stated that larger cohorts are needed. A possible signature was seen in one related-CDR3 cluster, into which phylogenetic grouping placed the repertoires of 18 of 34 multiple sclerosis patients.

This clonotype was seen ten or more times. Its antigen is unidentified. Material: PBMCs. The gene calls are TRBV5-8 and TRBJ1-5; D not resolved. The TCR originated in a woman aged 25 to 45 with multiple sclerosis. DNA for the CDR3: TGTGCCAGCAGCTTGGACGGTGTCTCCAATCAGCCCCAGCATTTT. Translation gives CASSLDGVSNQPQHF.